The clone carrying this T cell receptor (beta chain) came up many times. Its antigen remains unknown. The germline V gene encodes CDR1 LGHDT and CDR2 YNNKEL (reference sequence). V lost 1 base, J lost 0 bases, and 4 bases stayed unmatched. The CDR3 loop spans 17 amino acids. This sample is drawn from a study of regulatory T cells in long-lasting Graves disease. The study, taken as a whole, reports: Gene preferences differed: TRBV28, TRBJ1-2, TRBJ2-5 in persistent cases.

Time point here: newly diagnosed GD, antithyroid drugs for less than 3 months. TCR sequences were obtained from RNA taken from PBMCs. iRepertoire HTBI primers and Arm-PCR of CDR3 regions built TCR beta libraries. In TCRdb, the multiplex PCR reads were re-called with MiXCR into one record per CDR3 protein. The sample holds more than 400,000 distinct CDR3 sequences; 15% to 20% are singletons and the top ten take roughly an eighth. Another study also made use of these data, one on T cells in Graves' hyperthyroidism and ophthalmopathy. Per that study: The model identified upcoming ophthalmopathy a median 6.5 months ahead of onset.

The TCR was taken from a man aged 40-49 years with Graves disease. The chain links TRBV3-1 to TRBJ2-3, with 10 bases matching TRBD2. The specimen comprised peripheral blood mononuclear cells (PBMCs), sampled at new diagnosis, from a patient treated with antithyroid drugs. The DNA of the CDR3 is TGTGCCAGCAGCCAAGGAGCTAGCGGGAGCAGCACAGATACGCAGTATTTT. The encoded protein is CASSQGASGSSTDTQYF.